This T cell receptor (beta chain) was recorded in a study of CD8+ T cells in alopecia areata (dated by TCRdb to between 2018 and 2020). About the full investigation: The study used high-throughput TCRbeta sequencing to examine T cell clonal expansion in alopecia areata, in both the C3H/HeJ mouse model and human patients. Scalp tissue and sorted CD4+ and CD8+ peripheral blood T cells from patchy and totalis/universalis alopecia areata patients and from healthy controls were covered by human TCRbeta sequencing. Scalp clonality was compared among normal scalp (n=4), patchy alopecia areata scalp (n=8), and alopecia totalis/universalis scalp (n=8). RNA was obtained with the PAXgene miRNA kit for fixed scalp, the miRNeasy kit for PBMCs, and the RNeasy kit for mouse skin. Amplification of TCRbeta CDR3 regions was done by immunoSEQ multiplex PCR using 35 Vbeta forward primers and 13 Jbeta reverse primers. Overall study outcomes, separate from this receptor: Compared with normal scalp, lesional scalp had higher clonality and more expanded CD8+ clones, particularly in alopecia totalis/universalis, a pattern that suggests antigenic drive. TCR sequences shared between patients were less clear than in mice, possibly partly because of HLA diversity in the patient population. Resident alphabeta T cells in normal human skin are also sequenced, complicating scalp TCR repertoire analysis, unlike mouse skin dominated by gammadelta T cells.

From alopecia areata patients, peripheral blood was collected along with lesional scalp punch biopsies. PBMCs were isolated by density centrifugation and stained for CD3, CD4 and CD8, and CD4+ and CD8+ T cells were sorted on a FACSAria. Alopecia areata patients who were not treated were recruited through a multicenter biomarker study. For about five biomarker-study patients, blood CD8+ T cells were further sorted into NKG2D-low and NKG2D-high fractions. As concerns this clone: Its antigen remains unidentified. The record has no base qualities; no much larger clone is one base away.

The receptor library was made with the immunoSEQ multiplex PCR assay. To provide template for TCR sequencing, every sample had RNA extracted and reverse transcribed into cDNA. SuperScript III was used for first-strand cDNA synthesis, primed with a 2:1 mix of oligo-dT and random hexamers. Amplification bias was assessed with a synthetic immune receptor repertoire, and residual bias was removed computationally. For the original study's pipeline: Raw reads were preprocessed to remove errors, and CDR3 was defined by IMGT conventions from the conserved cysteine to phenylalanine. Clonality was calculated as 1 minus Shannon entropy normalized by log2 of the number of productive unique TCRs. Whether scalp clones were CD4 or CD8 was inferred by matching scalp TCRbeta sequences against CD4 and CD8 repertoires sorted from blood. The immuneACCESS repertoire file appears here via TCRdb, limited to in-frame rearrangements. These files lack a portion of the clones; in checked studies, under half of the deficit traces to unresolved V genes, and the cause of the others is not known. V, J and clone size are those of that table, while D and trimming were read from the DNA. The sample table lists roughly 60,000 clones, roughly two fifths of them with a count of one. 51% of the sample lies in the top ten.

The sample was NKG2D-low CD8+ T cells sorted from blood. The intended sense of this specimen's cell subset or site label: sorted CD8+ NKG2D-low blood T cells. The clonotype was recovered from a human donor with alopecia areata.

The DNA sequence is TGTGCCAGCAGCAAATTTGAGCCGACAAGGGTCCTCCACTTT. Translated, it reads CASSKFEPTRVLHF. The chain uses TRBV21-1 and TRBJ1-6. TRBV21-1 is recorded as a pseudogene. From the cysteine up to the phenylalanine, the CDR3 has a length of 14 residues. Here the CDR3 DNA is all that survives: 42 bases in frame from base 1.